This TCR beta chain was captured in a study of blood T cell repertoires in COVID-19. This CDR3 has 11 residues. CDR1 is MNHEY and CDR2 is SVGAGI in the germline V gene. The ends were cut back, 6 bases at V and 7 bases at J, with 7 bases in the middle. Clones were read by immunoSEQ multiplex PCR, and TCRdb kept only the in-frame ones, dropping some. The repertoire consists of a few hundred thousand clones, with approximately 86% occurring once and the leading ten covering 0.7% to 1%. The rearrangement links TRBV6-5 to TRBJ1-3, with D unresolved. This TCR was sampled from a human donor with COVID-19, enrolled during active disease. The donor label of this sample is uncertain. Sequencing was performed on peripheral blood. The CDR3 is CASRNFNTIYF. The CDR3 DNA is TGTGCCAGCAGGAACTTTAACACCATATATTTT.